In its sample, the clone carrying this TCR beta chain was seen many times. Its target is unknown. V lost 3 bases to trimming and J lost 1 base, with 11 bases between them. This CDR3 is 15 amino acids long. Germline lookup yields CDR1 SGHTA and CDR2 FQGNSA. As the method for making TCR beta libraries, quantitative 5'-RACE with molecular barcodes was used. TCRdb reprocessed the 5' RACE reads with MiXCR, giving one entry per CDR3 protein. Of 150,000 to 200,000 distinct CDR3 sequences listed, 10% to 15% are singletons. The entry originates in a study of CD8 T cells in ankylosing spondylitis. Overall study findings and caveats: Blood from ankylosing spondylitis patients appeared to carry a characteristic roughly 8-variant TCR beta motif. The study looked at matched synovial fluid samples from ankylosing spondylitis patients. Disease-linked clones were reported to be significantly enriched there.

This TCR was sampled from a female donor with ankylosing spondylitis or in good health (not recorded which). What was sequenced was blood, either unsorted or a sorted T cell fraction (not recorded which). The J gene is TRBJ2-3, the V gene TRBV7-2, with TRBD2 as a possible D gene (5 bases). CDR3 nucleotide sequence: TGTGCCAGCAGCTTGGGAGCGCTACGCACAGATACGCAGTATTTT. It translates to CASSLGALRTDTQYF.